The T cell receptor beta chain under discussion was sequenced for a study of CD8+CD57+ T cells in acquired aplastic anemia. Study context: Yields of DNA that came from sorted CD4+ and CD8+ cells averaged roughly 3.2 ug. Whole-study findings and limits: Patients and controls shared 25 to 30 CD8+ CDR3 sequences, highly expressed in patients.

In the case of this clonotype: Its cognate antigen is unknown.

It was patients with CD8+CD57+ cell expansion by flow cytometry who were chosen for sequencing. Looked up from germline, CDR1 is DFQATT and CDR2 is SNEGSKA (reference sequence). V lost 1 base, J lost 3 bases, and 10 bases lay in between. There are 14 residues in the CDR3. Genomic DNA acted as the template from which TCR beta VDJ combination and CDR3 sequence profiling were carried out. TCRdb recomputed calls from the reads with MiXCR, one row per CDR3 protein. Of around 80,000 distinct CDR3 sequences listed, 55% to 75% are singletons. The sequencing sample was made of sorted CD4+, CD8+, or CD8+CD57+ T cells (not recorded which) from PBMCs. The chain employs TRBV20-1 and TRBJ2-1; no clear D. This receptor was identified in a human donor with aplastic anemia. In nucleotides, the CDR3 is TGCAGTGCTAGAGGGGCTAGAGGCTACAATGAGCAGTTCTTC. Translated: CSARGARGYNEQFF.